These 20 T cell receptor beta chains were sequenced from one sample in a study of blood T cells in healthy people across ages. Alongside a J-beta primer mix, a sample-barcoded 5' primer served in a second PCR lasting roughly 6 to 11 cycles. Using its own MiXCR run on the 5' RACE reads, TCRdb lists one record per CDR3 protein. Of about 640,000 distinct CDR3 sequences detected, about 28% appear once; the ten largest clones hold about 15%. Material for sequencing was blood. The source is a woman older than 75 in good health.

This clonotype came up a few times. Possible read error: a much larger clone is one base away. The V and J genes are TRBV6-1 and TRBJ1-2, with 8 positions matching TRBD1. From germline, CDR1 is MNHNS and CDR2 SASEGT. The CDR3 covers 13 residues. V lost 6 bases and J lost 1; bases outside the gene matches: 1. The CDR3: CASRGQVNYGYTF. The CDR3 bases are TGTGCCAGCAGGGGACAGGTTAACTATGGCTACACCTTC.

The chain joins TRBV29-1 to TRBJ2-1, with D possibly matching TRBD1 (6 bases). Trimming pared 1 base from V and 13 bases from J, leaving 14 bases between. The CDR3 spans 12 residues. In germline, CDR1 is SQVTM, CDR2 ANQGSEA. The CDR3 nucleotides are TGCAGCGTTGAAGTCAGGACAGAGACCCAGTTCTTC. Translation gives CSVEVRTETQFF.

The chain employs TRBV3-1 and TRBJ2-1; possible D gene TRBD2, 6 bases. V was clipped by 4 bases and J by 13 bases, with 26 bases between them. CDR3 length: 16 amino acids. Germline V gene sequence: CDR1 LGHDT, CDR2 YNNKEL (reference sequence). The CDR3 region is CASSLHRGTGGGTQFF. DNA for the CDR3: TGTGCCAGCAGCCTCCATCGGGGAACTGGAGGAGGGACCCAGTTCTTC.

In its sample, this clonotype was seen many times. CDR3 protein: CASSSMDARGYNEQFF. CDR3 in DNA: TGCGCCAGCAGCTCGATGGACGCTCGGGGCTACAATGAGCAGTTCTTC. This chain uses TRBV5-1 with TRBJ2-1, with a weak D call TRBD2 (5 bases). V was shortened by 3 bases and J by 3 bases, with 16 bases between the two germline ends. The V gene's germline CDR1 is SGHRS and CDR2 YFSETQ. The CDR3 is 16 residues long.

As regards this clonotype: The junction departs from germline at one end; a sequencing error may be responsible. Written as DNA, the CDR3 is TGTGCCAACAGCTTAAGGACAGCCTACAATGAGCAGTACTTC. Translated: CANSLRTAYNEQYF. V usage is TRBV11-2 and J usage is TRBJ2-7; possible D gene TRBD1, 6 bases. The length of the CDR3 is 14 residues. Germline V lookup: CDR1 SGHAT, CDR2 FQNNGV.

Worth noting for this clonotype: A much larger clone differs by one base, so this may be a read error. The chain combines TRBV12-3 or TRBV12-4 with TRBJ1-2; D unresolved. The CDR3 runs to 16 residues. This chain's CDR3 is CASSPPRLRENYGCTF. The CDR3 region has the DNA TGTGCCAGCAGTCCCCCGCGCCTGAGAGAAAACTATGGCTGCACCTTC.

This clonotype was seen only a few times. A much larger clone is a single base away; this may be a read error. This chain joins TRBV7-3 and TRBJ2-6, with D perhaps TRBD1 or TRBD2 (5 bases each). Germline CDR1 SGHTA, CDR2 FQGTGA. The CDR3 covers 17 residues. The CDR3 loop is CASSLSGAASGANVRTF. As DNA, the CDR3 is TGTGCCAGCAGCTTATCCGGGGCCGCCTCTGGGGCCAACGTCCGGACTTTC.

This clonotype showed up many times. V and J are TRBV5-1 and TRBJ2-1, with D possibly being TRBD1 or TRBD2 (6 bases each). This CDR3 has 14 residues. V lost 5 bases, J lost 8 bases, and 17 bases lay in between. Germline V lookup: CDR1 SGHRS, CDR2 YFSETQ. This chain's CDR3 is CASSFGGSLDEQFF. The CDR3 DNA reads as TGCGCCAGCAGTTTCGGGGGCTCCCTGGATGAGCAGTTCTTC.

In its sample, this clonotype was seen many times. With a much larger clone just one base away, this may be a read error. The chain carries TRBV5-1 and TRBJ2-5, with D possibly being TRBD1 or TRBD2 (5 bases each). V lost 0 bases, J lost 11 bases, and 23 bases lay in between. This CDR3 has 16 amino acids. Germline-derived CDR1 and CDR2 are SGHRS and YFSETQ. The CDR3 is CASSLDGTRIHNEQYF. In DNA form, the CDR3 reads TGCGCCAGCAGCTTGGACGGGACCAGAATTCACAATGAGCAGTACTTC.

V usage is TRBV20-1 and J usage is TRBJ2-5; no clear D gene. The germline V gene has CDR1 DFQATT and CDR2 SNEGSKA (reference sequence). Trimming stripped 2 bases from V and 4 bases from J, with 17 bases between. CDR3 size: 15 residues. The CDR3 protein is CSARPPSGVGETQYF. CDR3 bases: TGCAGTGCTAGACCTCCGTCTGGGGTCGGAGAGACCCAGTACTTC.

This clonotype appeared a single time. This chain uses TRBV28 with TRBJ2-4, with 9 bases lining up with TRBD2. The J call may be incorrect, as the DNA end agrees better with TRBJ2-7. Germline V gene sequence: CDR1 MDHEN, CDR2 SYDVKM. This CDR3 region has 14 residues. Here the CDR3 DNA reads TGTGCCAGCAGTTTCGAGACTAGCGGATACGAGCAGTACTTC. Translation: CASSFETSGYEQYF.

The chain employs TRBV4-1 and TRBJ1-5; D gene unclear. Germline CDR1 is MGHRA and CDR2 is YSYEKL. The CDR3 loop spans 14 amino acids. The ends were cut back, 0 bases at V and 4 bases at J, with 7 bases in the middle. CDR3 residues: CASSQDSGNQPQHF. CDR3 DNA sequence: TGCGCCAGCAGCCAAGATTCGGGGAATCAGCCCCAGCATTTT.

This clonotype was observed a few times. The V gene is TRBV11-2, the J gene TRBJ1-1; D is perhaps TRBD1 (6 bases). This CDR3 has 15 residues. Germline CDR1 is SGHAT and CDR2 is FQNNGV. V was cut by 5 bases and J by 5 bases, with 18 bases left in between. CDR3 amino acids: CASSVSGPQGTEAFF. DNA of the CDR3: TGTGCCAGCAGCGTCTCCGGGCCCCAGGGGACTGAAGCTTTCTTT.

Comments on this clonotype: Since a much larger clone is just one base distant, this may be a read error. This chain links TRBV9 with TRBJ2-7, with D possibly matching TRBD2 (6 bases). This CDR3 region has 15 residues. From germline, CDR1 is SGDLS and CDR2 YYNGEE. The DNA for the CDR3 is TGTGCCGGCAGCGTAGCCGGGACTGCGGACTACGAGCAGTACTTC. Translation: CAGSVAGTADYEQYF.

This clonotype was found many times. The chain joins TRBV2 to TRBJ2-7; 11 nucleotides line up with TRBD1. The V and J ends lost 10 bases and 4 bases, in that order; junction bases with no gene match: 3. Germline V CDR1 and CDR2: SNHLY, FYNNEI. The CDR3 runs 12 residues. The CDR3 region has the DNA TGTGCCACCGGGACAGGGGGGTACGAGCAGTACTTC. Its translation is CATGTGGYEQYF.

In its sample, this clonotype was seen many times. V is TRBV7-3 and J is TRBJ2-4; TRBD1 matches at 8 bases. V dropped 4 bases and J dropped 4; count of bases not matched to a gene: 3. The germline gives CDR1 SGHTA, CDR2 FQGTGA. The CDR3 contains 14 residues. The CDR3 region is CASSSGTGKNIQYF. The CDR3 DNA follows: TGTGCCAGCAGCTCCGGGACAGGAAAAAACATTCAGTACTTC.

The J gene is TRBJ2-2, the V gene TRBV20-1, with D unresolved. This CDR3 contains 11 residues. V was cut by 6 bases and J by 8 bases, with 10 bases left in between. Germline values: CDR1 DFQATT, CDR2 SNEGSKA (reference sequence). The CDR3 here is CSATSLGELFF. CDR3 DNA: TGCAGTGCGACCAGTTTGGGGGAGCTGTTTTTT.

Many counts were recorded for this clonotype. The chain couples TRBV12-3 or TRBV12-4 to TRBJ2-3; a weak D match, TRBD1 (5 bases). Trimming took off 3 bases at V and 3 bases at J, with 13 bases between the two ends. This CDR3 spans 15 amino acids. The CDR3 coding sequence is TGTGCCAGCAGTTTGACAGATCTGAGGACAGATACGCAGTATTTT. This encodes CASSLTDLRTDTQYF.

The V call is TRBV7-9, the J call TRBJ2-1; 8 bases are a match to TRBD2. With V trimmed by 6 bases and J by 6 bases, 7 bases remained unmatched. CDR3 size: 14 residues. Germline CDR1 reads SEHNR; CDR2 reads FQNEAQ (reference sequence). This CDR3 reads CASSKGLAGNEQFF. CDR3 DNA: TGTGCCAGCAGTAAAGGACTAGCCGGCAATGAGCAGTTCTTC.

As to this clonotype: At one end the junction does not follow the germline gene, possibly because of a read error. The chain is built from TRBV6-1 and TRBJ1-1, with D perhaps TRBD1 (6 bases). The germline V gene encodes CDR1 MNHNS and CDR2 SASEGT. CDR3 size: 14 residues. CDR3 region: CASSEFTGNTGAFF. The CDR3 DNA reads as TGTGCCAGCAGTGAATTTACAGGGAACACTGGAGCTTTCTTT.